This entry lists 9 T cell receptor beta chains sequenced from one sample in a study of blood T cell repertoires in COVID-19. TCRdb keeps only in-frame clones here, not all; method: immunoSEQ multiplex PCR. The sample lists about 120,000 clones, 85% to 90% occurring once. The sequenced sample was peripheral blood. The receptors were sampled from a man in his sixties with acute or convalescent COVID-19.

This clone came up once. The chain recombines TRBV7-2 with TRBJ1-1; D call uncertain. Germline-derived CDR1 and CDR2 are SGHTA and FQGNSA. The CDR3 is 14 residues long. V lost 2 bases and J 4 bases, leaving 11 bases between the germline ends. The CDR3 region is CASSLFDLTTEAFF. The DNA of the CDR3 is TGTGCCAGCAGCTTATTTGACTTGACCACTGAAGCTTTCTTT.

This chain links TRBV14 with TRBJ1-3; tentatively, D is TRBD1 (5 bases). The CDR3 consists of 15 residues. Germline assignment: CDR1 SGHDN and CDR2 FVKESK. V was trimmed by 4 bases and J by 0 bases, leaving 10 bases between them. The CDR3 sequence: CASSLGPSSGNTIYF. CDR3 coding DNA: TGTGCCAGCAGCCTGGGGCCATCCTCTGGAAACACCATATATTTT.

The chain has TRBV5-1 and TRBJ2-1; D uncertain. Germline V gene lookup returns CDR1 SGHRS and CDR2 YFSETQ. This CDR3 has 12 residues. V was trimmed by 0 bases and J by 7 bases, leaving 5 bases between them. In DNA, the CDR3 is TGCGCCAGCAGCTTGGACAGAAATGAGCAGTTCTTC. The encoded protein is CASSLDRNEQFF.

A note on this clone: This specimen includes other DNA sequences encoding the same CDR3. Here the CDR3 reads CASSQAEGGGTEAFF. CDR3 DNA: TGTGCCAGCAGCCAAGCTGAGGGAGGTGGCACTGAAGCTTTCTTT. This chain uses TRBV4-2 with TRBJ1-1; D call uncertain. V gave up 1 base and J gave up 4 bases, with 13 bases separating them. Germline lookup yields CDR1 LGHNA and CDR2 YNFKEQ. CDR3 length equals 15 residues.

V and J are TRBV28 and TRBJ2-7; 10 bases align to TRBD2. The CDR3 is made up of 15 amino acids. CDR1 and CDR2 (germline): MDHEN, SYDVKM. V gave up 8 bases and J gave up 4 bases; unmatched junction bases: 11. Written as DNA, the CDR3 is TGTGCCAGCGTGGGGTTCAGCGGGAGGGCGTACGAGCAGTACTTC. This codes for CASVGFSGRAYEQYF.

This rearrangement joins TRBV7-2 to TRBJ2-2, with 9 bases fitting TRBD2. This CDR3 region has 17 residues. Germline CDR1 and CDR2: SGHTA and FQGNSA. The V and J ends lost 1 base and 7 bases, in that order; junction bases with no gene match: 10. The CDR3 DNA reads as TGTGCCAGCAGCTTAGTTGGTGGCGCGGGAGGGGTCGGGGAGCTGTTTTTT. Amino acid sequence: CASSLVGGAGGVGELFF.

V and J are TRBV10-2 and TRBJ2-7, with TRBD1 matching 8 bases. V dropped 8 bases and J dropped 5; count of bases not matched to a gene: 8. CDR1 is WSHSY, CDR2 SAAADI, per germline. This CDR3 contains 13 residues. The CDR3 here is CASVGQGTNEQYF. As DNA, the CDR3 is TGCGCCAGCGTCGGACAGGGTACCAACGAGCAGTACTTC.

This clone has only a few counts. This sequence joins TRBV6-6 and TRBJ1-5, with D possibly matching TRBD1 (6 bases). V lost 8 bases, J lost 5 bases, and 16 bases lay in between. Germline CDR1 reads MNHNY; CDR2 reads SVGAGI (reference sequence). The length of the CDR3 is 14 residues. The CDR3 DNA sequence: TGTGCCAGCTCGGCTACCAGGGGCGATCAGCCCCAGCATTTT. Its translation is CASSATRGDQPQHF.

The V gene is TRBV6-1, the J gene TRBJ2-5; 9 bases are a match to TRBD1. Germline V CDR1 and CDR2: MNHNS, SASEGT. The J segment lost 5 bases and the V segment lost 2 bases, leaving 6 bases of the junction unmatched. CDR3 length: 15 residues. The CDR3 DNA reads TGTGCCAGCAGTGAAAACAGGGGGCAGGGGGAGACCCAGTACTTC. It codes for CASSENRGQGETQYF.